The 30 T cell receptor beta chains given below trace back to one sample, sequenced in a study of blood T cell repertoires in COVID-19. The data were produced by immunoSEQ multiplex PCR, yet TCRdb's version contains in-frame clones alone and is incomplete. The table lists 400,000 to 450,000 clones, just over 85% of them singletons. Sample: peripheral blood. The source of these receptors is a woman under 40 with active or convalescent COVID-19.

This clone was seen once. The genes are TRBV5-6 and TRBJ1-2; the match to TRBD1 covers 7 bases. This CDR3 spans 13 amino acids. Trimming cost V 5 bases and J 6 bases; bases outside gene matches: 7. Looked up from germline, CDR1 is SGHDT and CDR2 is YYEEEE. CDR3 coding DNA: TGTGCCAGCAGTCTGACAGGGCAGAATGGCTACACCTTC. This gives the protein CASSLTGQNGYTF.

CDR3 DNA: TGTGCCAGCAGCTTAGCGGGACAGAAAAACTACGAGCAGTACTTC. Its protein is CASSLAGQKNYEQYF. The chain combines TRBV11-2 with TRBJ2-7, with 7 bases lining up with TRBD1. Losses at the gene ends were 1 base for V and 3 bases for J; bases not matched to a gene: 6. This CDR3 is built from 15 residues. Germline loops: CDR1 SGHAT, CDR2 FQNNGV.

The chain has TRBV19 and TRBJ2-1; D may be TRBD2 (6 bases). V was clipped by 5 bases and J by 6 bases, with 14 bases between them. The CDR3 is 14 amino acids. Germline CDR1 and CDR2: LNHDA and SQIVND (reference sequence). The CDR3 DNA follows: TGTGCCAGTAGTTCGCGGGGTCTGGGCAATGAGCAGTTCTTC. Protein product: CASSSRGLGNEQFF.

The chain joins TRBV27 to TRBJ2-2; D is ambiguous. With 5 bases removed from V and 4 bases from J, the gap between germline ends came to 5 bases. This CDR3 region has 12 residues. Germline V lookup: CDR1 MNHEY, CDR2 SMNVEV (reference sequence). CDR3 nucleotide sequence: TGTGCCAGCAGTCCCAGCACCGGGGAGCTGTTTTTT. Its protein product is CASSPSTGELFF.

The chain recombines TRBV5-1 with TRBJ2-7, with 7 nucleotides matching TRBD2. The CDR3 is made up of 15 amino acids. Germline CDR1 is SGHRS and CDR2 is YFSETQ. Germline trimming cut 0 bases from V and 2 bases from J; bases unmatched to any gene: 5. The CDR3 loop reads CASSLGGGGPYEQYF. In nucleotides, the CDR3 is TGCGCCAGCAGCTTGGGTGGGGGGGGTCCCTACGAGCAGTACTTC.

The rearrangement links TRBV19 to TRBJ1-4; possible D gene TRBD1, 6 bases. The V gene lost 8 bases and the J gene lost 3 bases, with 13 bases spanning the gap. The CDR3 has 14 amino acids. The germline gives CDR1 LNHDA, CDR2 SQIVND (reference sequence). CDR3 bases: TGTGCCAGTGCTCCTACAGGGTCTAATGAAAAACTGTTTTTT. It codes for CASAPTGSNEKLFF.

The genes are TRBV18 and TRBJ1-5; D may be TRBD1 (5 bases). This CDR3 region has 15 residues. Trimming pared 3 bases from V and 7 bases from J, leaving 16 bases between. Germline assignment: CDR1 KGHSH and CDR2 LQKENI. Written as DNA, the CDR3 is TGTGCCAGCTCACCCTGGGACTCCGAGGAGCAGCCCCAGCATTTT. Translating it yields CASSPWDSEEQPQHF.

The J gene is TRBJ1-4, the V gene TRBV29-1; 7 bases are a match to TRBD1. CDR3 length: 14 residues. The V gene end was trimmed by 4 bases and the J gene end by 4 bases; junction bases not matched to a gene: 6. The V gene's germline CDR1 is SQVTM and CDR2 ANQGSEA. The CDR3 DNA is TGCAGCGTTGTTGCGGCAGGGGGTAATGAAAAACTGTTTTTT. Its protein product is CSVVAAGGNEKLFF.

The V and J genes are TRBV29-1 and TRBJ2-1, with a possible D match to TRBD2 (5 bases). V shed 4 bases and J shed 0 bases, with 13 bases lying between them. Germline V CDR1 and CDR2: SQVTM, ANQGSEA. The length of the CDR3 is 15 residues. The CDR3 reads CSVGGARSSYNEQFF. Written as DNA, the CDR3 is TGCAGCGTTGGGGGAGCGAGGAGCTCCTACAATGAGCAGTTCTTC.

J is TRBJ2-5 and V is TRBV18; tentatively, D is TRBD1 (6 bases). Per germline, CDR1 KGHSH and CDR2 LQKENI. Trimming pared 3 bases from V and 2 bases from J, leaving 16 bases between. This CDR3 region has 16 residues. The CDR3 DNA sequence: TGTGCCAGCTCACCGGTCAGGGGACCGCCTCAAGAGACCCAGTACTTC. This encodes CASSPVRGPPQETQYF.

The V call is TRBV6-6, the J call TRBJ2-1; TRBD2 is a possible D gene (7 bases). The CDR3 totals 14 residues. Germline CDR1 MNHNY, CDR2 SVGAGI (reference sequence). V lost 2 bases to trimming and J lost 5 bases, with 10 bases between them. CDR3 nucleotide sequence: TGTGCCAGCAGTTACAGGGGGGGAAACAATGAGCAGTTCTTC. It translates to CASSYRGGNNEQFF.

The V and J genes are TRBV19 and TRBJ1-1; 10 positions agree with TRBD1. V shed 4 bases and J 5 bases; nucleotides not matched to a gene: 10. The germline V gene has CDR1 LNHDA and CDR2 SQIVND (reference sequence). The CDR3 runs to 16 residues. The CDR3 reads CASSTPGQGRWTEAFF. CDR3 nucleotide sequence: TGTGCCAGTAGTACACCGGGACAGGGGAGATGGACTGAAGCTTTCTTT.

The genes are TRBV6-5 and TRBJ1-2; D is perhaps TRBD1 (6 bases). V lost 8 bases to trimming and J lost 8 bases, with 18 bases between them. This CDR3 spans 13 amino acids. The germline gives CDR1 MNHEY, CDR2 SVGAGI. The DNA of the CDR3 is TGTGCCAGCTCCCCTGGGGGGGCGAGAGGCTACACCTTC. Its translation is CASSPGGARGYTF.

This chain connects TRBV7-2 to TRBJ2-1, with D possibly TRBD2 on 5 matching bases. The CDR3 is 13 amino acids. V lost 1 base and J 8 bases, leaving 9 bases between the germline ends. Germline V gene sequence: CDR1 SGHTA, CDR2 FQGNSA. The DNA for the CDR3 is TGTGCCAGCAGCTTAGGTGGAGGCCATGAGCAGTTCTTC. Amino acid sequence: CASSLGGGHEQFF.

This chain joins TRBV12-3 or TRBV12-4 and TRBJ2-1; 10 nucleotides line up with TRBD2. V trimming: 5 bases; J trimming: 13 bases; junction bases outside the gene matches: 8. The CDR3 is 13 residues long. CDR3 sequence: CASSPGLADLQFF. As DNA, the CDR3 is TGTGCCAGCAGTCCTGGACTAGCGGACCTTCAGTTCTTC.

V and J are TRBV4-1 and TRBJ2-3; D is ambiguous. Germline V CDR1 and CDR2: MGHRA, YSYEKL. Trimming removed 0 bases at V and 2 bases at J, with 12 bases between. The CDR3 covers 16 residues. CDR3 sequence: CASSQDPAPSTDTQYF. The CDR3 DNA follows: TGCGCCAGCAGCCAAGATCCAGCGCCTTCCACAGATACGCAGTATTTT.

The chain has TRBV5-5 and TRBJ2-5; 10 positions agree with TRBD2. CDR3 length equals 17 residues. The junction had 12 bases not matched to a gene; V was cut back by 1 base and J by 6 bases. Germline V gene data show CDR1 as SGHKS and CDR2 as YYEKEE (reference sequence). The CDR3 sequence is CASSLTASGSLGKTQYF. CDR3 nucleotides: TGTGCCAGCAGCTTGACGGCTAGCGGGAGTCTCGGGAAGACCCAGTACTTC.

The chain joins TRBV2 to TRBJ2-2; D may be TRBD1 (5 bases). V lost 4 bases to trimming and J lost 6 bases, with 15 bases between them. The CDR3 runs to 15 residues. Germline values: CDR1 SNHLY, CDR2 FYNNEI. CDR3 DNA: TGTGCCAGCAGTGCTGAGACAGTTTCATCCGGGGAGCTGTTTTTT. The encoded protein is CASSAETVSSGELFF.

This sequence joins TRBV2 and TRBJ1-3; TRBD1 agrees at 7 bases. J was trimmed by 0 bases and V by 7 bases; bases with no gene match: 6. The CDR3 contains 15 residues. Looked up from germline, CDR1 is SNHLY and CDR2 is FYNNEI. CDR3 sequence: CASMGQTSSGNTIYF. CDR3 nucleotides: TGTGCCAGCATGGGACAGACAAGCTCTGGAAACACCATATATTTT.

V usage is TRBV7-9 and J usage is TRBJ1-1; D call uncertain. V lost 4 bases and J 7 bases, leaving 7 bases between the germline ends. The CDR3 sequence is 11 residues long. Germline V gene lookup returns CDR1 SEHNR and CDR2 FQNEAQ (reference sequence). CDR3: CASSSADEAFF. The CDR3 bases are TGTGCCAGCAGCTCCGCAGATGAAGCTTTCTTT.

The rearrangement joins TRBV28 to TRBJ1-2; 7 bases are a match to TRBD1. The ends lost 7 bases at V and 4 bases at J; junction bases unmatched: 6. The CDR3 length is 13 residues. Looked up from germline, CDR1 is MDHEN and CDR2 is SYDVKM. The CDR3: CASNSGQVYGYTF. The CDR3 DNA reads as TGTGCCAGCAACTCCGGACAGGTCTATGGCTACACCTTC.

CDR3 coding DNA: TGCGCCAGCAGCCAAGCCCGGGACATCGCTTATAATTCACCCCTCCACTTT. This gives the protein CASSQARDIAYNSPLHF. The chain uses TRBV4-1 and TRBJ1-6, with D possibly matching TRBD1 (6 bases). Germline V gene sequence: CDR1 MGHRA, CDR2 YSYEKL. The CDR3 has 17 residues. V dropped 1 base and J dropped 4 bases, with 14 bases sitting between them.

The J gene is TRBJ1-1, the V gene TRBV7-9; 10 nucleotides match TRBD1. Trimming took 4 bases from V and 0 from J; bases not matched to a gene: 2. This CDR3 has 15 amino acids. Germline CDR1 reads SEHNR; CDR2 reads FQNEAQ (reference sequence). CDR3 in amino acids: CASSWDRGMNTEAFF. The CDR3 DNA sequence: TGTGCCAGCAGCTGGGACAGGGGCATGAACACTGAAGCTTTCTTT.

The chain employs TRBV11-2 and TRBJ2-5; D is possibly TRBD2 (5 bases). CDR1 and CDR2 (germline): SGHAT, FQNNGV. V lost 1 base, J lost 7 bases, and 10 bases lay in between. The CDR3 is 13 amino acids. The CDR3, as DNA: TGTGCCAGCAGCTTAGTCCTTGAGGGGACCCAGTACTTC. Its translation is CASSLVLEGTQYF.

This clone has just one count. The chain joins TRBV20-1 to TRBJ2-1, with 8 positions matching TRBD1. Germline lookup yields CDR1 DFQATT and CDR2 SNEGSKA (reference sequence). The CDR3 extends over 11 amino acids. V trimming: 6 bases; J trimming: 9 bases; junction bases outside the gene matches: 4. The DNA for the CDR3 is TGCAGTGCACTACAGGGGGGTGAGCAGTTCTTC. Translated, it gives CSALQGGEQFF.

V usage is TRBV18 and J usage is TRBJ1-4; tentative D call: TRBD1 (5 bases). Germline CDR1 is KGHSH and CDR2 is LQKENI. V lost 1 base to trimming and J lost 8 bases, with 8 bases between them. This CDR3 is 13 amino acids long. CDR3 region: CASSPQGQEKLFF. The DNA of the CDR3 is TGTGCCAGCTCACCACAGGGGCAAGAAAAACTGTTTTTT.

CDR3 coding DNA: TGTGCCAGCAGCTCCACCCGGACAGGGGGCGGGGAGCAGTTCTTC. Its translation: CASSSTRTGGGEQFF. The rearrangement uses TRBV7-8 and TRBJ2-1, with TRBD1 identical over 11 bases. CDR1 and CDR2 (germline): SGHVS, FQNEAQ. With 4 bases clipped from V and 10 bases from J, the junction kept 9 bases outside the gene matches. This CDR3 contains 15 residues. Looking up the rest from reference TRBV7-8 and TRBJ2-1 gives the full variable domain: GAGVSQSPRYKVAKRGQDVALRCDPISGHVSLFWYQQALGQGPEFLTYFQNEAQLDKSGLPSDRFFAERPEGSVSTLKIQRTQQEDSAVYLCASSSTRTGGGEQFFGPGTRLTVL.

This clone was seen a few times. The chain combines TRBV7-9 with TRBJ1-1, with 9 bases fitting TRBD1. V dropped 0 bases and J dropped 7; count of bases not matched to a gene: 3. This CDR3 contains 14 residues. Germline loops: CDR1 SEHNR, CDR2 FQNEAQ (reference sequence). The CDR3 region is CASSLAGTGNEAFF. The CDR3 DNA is TGTGCCAGCAGCTTAGCTGGGACAGGGAATGAAGCTTTCTTT.

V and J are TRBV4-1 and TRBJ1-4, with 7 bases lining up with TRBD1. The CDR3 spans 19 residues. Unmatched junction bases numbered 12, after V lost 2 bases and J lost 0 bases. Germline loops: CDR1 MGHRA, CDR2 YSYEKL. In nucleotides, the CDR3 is TGCGCCAGCAGCCAATCCTTCGGGACAGCTCTTGCAACTAATGAAAAACTGTTTTTT. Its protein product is CASSQSFGTALATNEKLFF.

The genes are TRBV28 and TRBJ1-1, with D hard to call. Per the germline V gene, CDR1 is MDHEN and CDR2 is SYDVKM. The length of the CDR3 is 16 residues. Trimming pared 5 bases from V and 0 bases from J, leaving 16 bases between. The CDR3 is CASSHLDAGLNTEAFF. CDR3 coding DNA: TGTGCCAGCAGTCACCTAGACGCGGGCCTGAACACTGAAGCTTTCTTT.